The source of this T cell receptor beta chain is a study of long-term antiretroviral therapy in people with HIV. The study, taken as a whole, reports: Narrower CDR3 length ranges marked HIV repertoires relative to controls.

CDR1 and CDR2 from the germline V gene are SGDLS and YYNGEE. The trim removed 5 bases at V and 0 bases at J, leaving 11 bases unmatched. This CDR3 is 16 amino acids long. Each donor had at least one pre-ART and at least two post-ART PBMC samples. Researchers report immunoSEQ v3.0 was run at survey level. Sequenced by immunoSEQ multiplex PCR; TCRdb stores in-frame clones only, minus some. This table holds 30,000 to 35,000 clones, about 70% found once. Concerning this clone itself: Its antigen remains unidentified.

The V gene is TRBV9, the J gene TRBJ2-7; TRBD2 matches 7 bases. The source material was unsorted PBMCs, sampled 3 years after starting antiretroviral therapy. This receptor was identified in a man aged 50 or older with HIV. This CDR3 is CASSPDPGTTSYEQYF. The CDR3 coding sequence is TGTGCCAGCAGTCCTGACCCGGGGACTACCTCCTACGAGCAGTACTTC.